This is a list of T cell receptor beta chains from one sample in a study of blood T cells in healthy people across ages. In TCRdb, the 5' RACE reads were re-called with MiXCR into one record per CDR3 protein. The sample has about 800,000 distinct CDR3 sequences, more than 20% seen once. This sample was shared with a second study, whose subject was T cells of mothers and their children.

Sequenced input: blood. All receptors derive from a boy younger than 18 in good health. Each CDR3 is given without its conserved first and last residue.

V,J,CDR3
TRBV7-9,TRBJ1-4,ASSLGRTRDEKLF
TRBV20-1,TRBJ1-2,SASPRGQGYGYT
TRBV7-2,TRBJ2-1,ASTPGGSLGDEQF
TRBV6-6,TRBJ2-4,ASSLDRVDIQY
TRBV27,TRBJ1-5,ASSLGSWGNQPQH
TRBV7-3,TRBJ2-2,ASRHSGRNTGELF
TRBV28,TRBJ2-2,ASRFRTSRGRNTGELF
TRBV6-5,TRBJ2-1,ASSRGSENEQF
TRBV28,TRBJ2-4,ASSSPGTAKNIQY
TRBV13,TRBJ2-1,ASSLVGVNEQF
TRBV3-1,TRBJ2-5,ASSQGLTEAEETQY
TRBV28,TRBJ2-5,ASSFRQSGRGETQY
TRBV18,TRBJ2-7,ASSPRVNEQC
TRBV10-3,TRBJ2-3,AIGPTGQGISDTQY
TRBV28,TRBJ2-4,ASIMTGGEVYY
TRBV28,TRBJ2-1,ASMVGGGALNEQF
TRBV7-2,TRBJ1-1,ASSPQSGYTEAF